This is a list of T cell receptor beta chains from one sample in a study of cytomegalovirus exposure and HLA in healthy donors. The protocol was immunoSEQ multiplex PCR, while the TCRdb copy is restricted to in-frame clones and leaves out a portion. The sample lists 150,000 to 200,000 clones; more than 70% were seen once. Sequenced input: PBMCs. Receptor source: a middle-aged woman in good health and CMV-seronegative. Each CDR3 is given with its conserved first and last residue. The order of the fields is V gene, D gene, clone size, J gene, CDR3 protein, CDR3 DNA. A D gene is named only where the DNA matches it firmly. Rows give clone size only sometimes, using once, few, many, or a class for an expanded clone.

v_call: TRBV7-3
d_call: TRBD1
clone_size: -
j_call: TRBJ1-1
cdr3_aa: CASSEDRVGEAFF
cdr3_nt: TGTGCCAGCAGCGAGGACAGGGTTGGAGAAGCTTTCTTT

v_call: TRBV5-8
d_call: TRBD2
clone_size: -
j_call: TRBJ2-1
cdr3_aa: CASSKAGTSGYNEQFF
cdr3_nt: TGTGCCAGCAGCAAAGCCGGGACTAGCGGCTACAATGAGCAGTTCTTC

v_call: TRBV5-1
d_call: -
clone_size: -
j_call: TRBJ2-1
cdr3_aa: CASSPTDSKGNEQFF
cdr3_nt: TGCGCCAGCAGCCCCACGGACAGTAAGGGCAATGAGCAGTTCTTC

v_call: TRBV6-5
d_call: TRBD2
clone_size: -
j_call: TRBJ2-7
cdr3_aa: CASSYSAGVEQYF
cdr3_nt: TGTGCCAGCAGTTACTCCGCGGGAGTCGAGCAGTACTTC

v_call: TRBV5-1
d_call: -
clone_size: -
j_call: TRBJ2-5
cdr3_aa: CASSLGLGEETQYF
cdr3_nt: TGCGCCAGCAGCTTGGGACTCGGCGAAGAGACCCAGTACTTC

v_call: TRBV6-5
d_call: -
clone_size: -
j_call: TRBJ1-1
cdr3_aa: CASSYRPRGNTEAFF
cdr3_nt: TGTGCCAGCAGTTACAGGCCCAGGGGGAACACTGAAGCTTTCTTT

v_call: TRBV4-3
d_call: TRBD1
clone_size: few
j_call: TRBJ1-1
cdr3_aa: CASSPDRDLSTEAFF
cdr3_nt: TGCGCCAGCAGCCCCGACAGGGATCTTAGCACTGAAGCTTTCTTT

v_call: TRBV11-2
d_call: -
clone_size: -
j_call: TRBJ1-2
cdr3_aa: CASTADSTNYGYTF
cdr3_nt: TGTGCCAGCACCGCGGACAGTACTAACTATGGCTACACCTTC

v_call: TRBV4-2
d_call: -
clone_size: -
j_call: TRBJ2-6
cdr3_aa: CASSQDPIILQGTGANVLTF
cdr3_nt: TGTGCCAGCAGCCAAGACCCCATCATTCTACAGGGTACCGGGGCCAACGTCCTGACTTTC

v_call: TRBV2
d_call: TRBD2
clone_size: -
j_call: TRBJ2-1
cdr3_aa: CASSFREGEQFF
cdr3_nt: TGTGCCAGCAGTTTTCGGGAGGGTGAGCAGTTCTTC

v_call: TRBV5-8
d_call: -
clone_size: -
j_call: TRBJ2-1
cdr3_aa: CASIGSWYNEQFF
cdr3_nt: TGTGCCAGCATCGGGAGTTGGTACAATGAGCAGTTCTTC

v_call: TRBV16
d_call: TRBD1
clone_size: -
j_call: TRBJ1-1
cdr3_aa: CASSTGTGMNTEAFF
cdr3_nt: TGTGCCAGCAGCACCGGGACAGGGATGAACACTGAAGCTTTCTTT

v_call: TRBV12-5
d_call: -
clone_size: -
j_call: TRBJ2-4
cdr3_aa: CASGLGTGLAKNIQYF
cdr3_nt: TGTGCTAGTGGTTTGGGGACGGGACTAGCCAAAAACATTCAGTACTTC

v_call: TRBV9
d_call: -
clone_size: -
j_call: TRBJ1-2
cdr3_aa: CASSVAESFLLGYTF
cdr3_nt: TGTGCCAGCAGCGTAGCGGAGTCTTTCCTTCTGGGCTACACCTTC

v_call: TRBV7-2
d_call: -
clone_size: -
j_call: TRBJ2-1
cdr3_aa: CASSLDGSSYNEQFF
cdr3_nt: TGTGCCAGCAGCTTGGATGGGAGCTCCTACAATGAGCAGTTCTTC

v_call: TRBV14
d_call: -
clone_size: -
j_call: TRBJ1-2
cdr3_aa: CASSFSGVPASYTF
cdr3_nt: TGTGCCAGCAGCTTCAGCGGGGTCCCGGCTAGCTACACCTTC

v_call: TRBV19
d_call: TRBD1
clone_size: few
j_call: TRBJ2-1
cdr3_aa: CASSRGQADEKFF
cdr3_nt: TGTGCCAGTAGCCGGGGACAGGCCGACGAGAAGTTCTTC

v_call: TRBV28
d_call: TRBD1
clone_size: -
j_call: TRBJ2-5
cdr3_aa: CAGGTGGLETQYF
cdr3_nt: TGTGCCGGCGGGACAGGGGGCCTTGAGACCCAGTACTTC

v_call: TRBV18
d_call: -
clone_size: -
j_call: TRBJ2-2
cdr3_aa: CASSPDRSANTGELFF
cdr3_nt: TGTGCCAGCTCACCAGACAGGTCCGCGAACACCGGGGAGCTGTTTTTT

v_call: TRBV6-1
d_call: TRBD2
clone_size: -
j_call: TRBJ2-3
cdr3_aa: CASSEGGRGPDTQYF
cdr3_nt: TGTGCCAGCAGTGAAGGCGGGAGGGGACCAGATACGCAGTATTTT

v_call: TRBV11-2
d_call: -
clone_size: -
j_call: TRBJ1-5
cdr3_aa: CASSPGDRVNQPQHF
cdr3_nt: TGTGCCAGCAGCCCGGGGGACCGCGTCAATCAGCCCCAGCATTTT

v_call: TRBV11-3
d_call: TRBD1
clone_size: -
j_call: TRBJ1-3
cdr3_aa: CASSGDRGYGNTIYF
cdr3_nt: TGTGCCAGCAGCGGGGACAGGGGCTATGGAAACACCATATATTTT

v_call: TRBV5-1
d_call: TRBD2
clone_size: few
j_call: TRBJ2-5
cdr3_aa: CASSLWTSGSETQYF
cdr3_nt: TGCGCCAGCAGCCTATGGACTAGCGGGAGCGAGACCCAGTACTTC

v_call: TRBV7-2
d_call: TRBD2
clone_size: -
j_call: TRBJ2-1
cdr3_aa: CASSPGLAGDNEQFF
cdr3_nt: TGTGCCAGCAGCCCTGGACTAGCGGGTGACAATGAGCAGTTCTTC

v_call: TRBV27
d_call: TRBD2
clone_size: -
j_call: TRBJ2-6
cdr3_aa: CASSVRLAERSGANVLTF
cdr3_nt: TGTGCCAGCAGTGTGCGACTAGCGGAACGCTCTGGGGCCAACGTCCTGACTTTC

v_call: TRBV19
d_call: -
clone_size: -
j_call: TRBJ1-1
cdr3_aa: CASSIGGGHANTEAFF
cdr3_nt: TGTGCCAGTAGTATAGGGGGCGGACATGCTAACACTGAAGCTTTCTTT

v_call: TRBV10-3
d_call: -
clone_size: -
j_call: TRBJ1-5
cdr3_aa: CAISDGSNQPQHF
cdr3_nt: TGTGCCATCAGTGATGGGAGTAATCAGCCCCAGCATTTT

v_call: TRBV7-2
d_call: TRBD2
clone_size: -
j_call: TRBJ2-2
cdr3_aa: CASSPGLAGARGTGELFF
cdr3_nt: TGTGCCAGCAGCCCAGGACTAGCGGGAGCTCGTGGCACCGGGGAGCTGTTTTTT

v_call: TRBV7-9
d_call: TRBD2
clone_size: -
j_call: TRBJ2-1
cdr3_aa: CASFKGASGIYNEQFF
cdr3_nt: TGTGCCAGCTTCAAAGGGGCTAGCGGAATCTACAATGAGCAGTTCTTC

v_call: TRBV7-6
d_call: -
clone_size: -
j_call: TRBJ1-2
cdr3_aa: CASSLQSGIGYTF
cdr3_nt: TGTGCCAGCAGCTTACAGTCAGGGATTGGCTACACCTTC

v_call: TRBV6-5
d_call: TRBD2
clone_size: few
j_call: TRBJ2-2
cdr3_aa: CASSLRAGDTGELFF
cdr3_nt: TGTGCCAGCAGCCTTAGAGCGGGAGACACCGGGGAGCTGTTTTTT

v_call: TRBV27
d_call: TRBD1
clone_size: -
j_call: TRBJ2-7
cdr3_aa: CASSPHLTGKVGQYF
cdr3_nt: TGTGCCAGCAGTCCCCATTTGACAGGGAAAGTAGGGCAGTACTTC

v_call: TRBV10-3
d_call: TRBD1
clone_size: -
j_call: TRBJ1-5
cdr3_aa: CAIGASGGPYSNQPQHF
cdr3_nt: TGTGCCATCGGAGCGTCAGGGGGGCCCTATAGCAATCAGCCCCAGCATTTT

v_call: TRBV30
d_call: -
clone_size: -
j_call: TRBJ2-3
cdr3_aa: CAWSVRGMADTQYF
cdr3_nt: TGTGCCTGGAGTGTCCGGGGGATGGCGGATACGCAGTATTTT

v_call: TRBV5-8
d_call: TRBD1
clone_size: once
j_call: TRBJ1-2
cdr3_aa: CASSLAGQGDGYTF
cdr3_nt: TGTGCCAGCAGCTTGGCCGGACAGGGGGATGGCTACACCTTC

v_call: TRBV6-1
d_call: -
clone_size: -
j_call: TRBJ2-5
cdr3_aa: CASSERGGETQYF
cdr3_nt: TGTGCCAGCAGTGAAAGGGGGGGGGAGACCCAGTACTTC

v_call: TRBV14
d_call: -
clone_size: few
j_call: TRBJ2-1
cdr3_aa: CASSQEWGVENEQFF
cdr3_nt: TGTGCCAGCAGCCAAGAGTGGGGGGTTGAGAATGAGCAGTTCTTC

v_call: TRBV18
d_call: TRBD1
clone_size: few
j_call: TRBJ1-3
cdr3_aa: CASSPSETGGNTIYF
cdr3_nt: TGTGCCAGCTCACCGTCCGAGACAGGGGGAAACACCATATATTTT

v_call: TRBV25-1
d_call: TRBD1
clone_size: -
j_call: TRBJ1-6
cdr3_aa: CASSQTGLGSPLHF
cdr3_nt: TGTGCCAGCAGTCAGACAGGGCTAGGTTCACCCCTCCACTTT

v_call: TRBV4-2
d_call: -
clone_size: -
j_call: TRBJ1-4
cdr3_aa: CASSQDEEEKLFF
cdr3_nt: TGTGCCAGCAGCCAAGACGAGGAAGAAAAACTGTTTTTT

v_call: TRBV6-5
d_call: -
clone_size: -
j_call: TRBJ1-1
cdr3_aa: CASLLQANTEAFF
cdr3_nt: TGTGCCAGCCTTTTACAGGCTAACACTGAAGCTTTCTTT

v_call: TRBV11-3
d_call: TRBD2
clone_size: -
j_call: TRBJ2-3
cdr3_aa: CASSLSSGRATPADTQYF
cdr3_nt: TGTGCCAGCAGCTTATCTAGCGGGAGGGCCACCCCGGCAGATACGCAGTATTTT

v_call: TRBV7-6
d_call: TRBD2
clone_size: -
j_call: TRBJ2-7
cdr3_aa: CASTPGTSGYEQYF
cdr3_nt: TGTGCCAGCACCCCCGGGACTAGCGGATACGAGCAGTACTTC

v_call: TRBV7-6
d_call: TRBD2
clone_size: few
j_call: TRBJ2-1
cdr3_aa: CASSKTSGTGNEQFF
cdr3_nt: TGTGCCAGCAGCAAGACTAGCGGGACTGGCAATGAGCAGTTCTTC

v_call: TRBV4-3
d_call: -
clone_size: once
j_call: TRBJ1-2
cdr3_aa: CASSQTAGSGHGYTF
cdr3_nt: TGCGCCAGCAGCCAGACTGCCGGGAGTGGGCATGGCTACACCTTC

v_call: TRBV4-1
d_call: -
clone_size: -
j_call: TRBJ2-1
cdr3_aa: CASGLREASYNEQFF
cdr3_nt: TGCGCCAGCGGGTTGAGGGAGGCCTCCTACAATGAGCAGTTCTTC

v_call: TRBV6-5
d_call: TRBD2
clone_size: -
j_call: TRBJ2-1
cdr3_aa: CASSSTSGYYNEQFF
cdr3_nt: TGTGCCAGCAGCTCGACTAGCGGATATTACAATGAGCAGTTCTTC

v_call: TRBV29-1
d_call: -
clone_size: -
j_call: TRBJ2-3
cdr3_aa: CSVEYQTVGADTQYF
cdr3_nt: TGCAGCGTTGAATATCAGACGGTGGGAGCAGATACGCAGTATTTT

v_call: TRBV6-5
d_call: -
clone_size: few
j_call: TRBJ1-2
cdr3_aa: CASSSTSGDVYGYTF
cdr3_nt: TGTGCCAGCAGTTCTACCTCAGGGGACGTCTATGGCTACACCTTC

v_call: TRBV7-9
d_call: TRBD2
clone_size: -
j_call: TRBJ2-7
cdr3_aa: CASSLSWGGDSTEQYF
cdr3_nt: TGTGCCAGCAGCTTAAGCTGGGGAGGGGACTCTACCGAGCAGTACTTC

v_call: TRBV21-1
d_call: -
clone_size: -
j_call: TRBJ1-2
cdr3_aa: CASSPWRQIF
cdr3_nt: TGTGCCAGCAGCCCGTGGAGACAGATCTTC

v_call: TRBV5-4
d_call: TRBD2
clone_size: -
j_call: TRBJ2-1
cdr3_aa: CASSKEGLAAYNEQFF
cdr3_nt: TGTGCCAGCAGCAAAGAGGGACTAGCGGCCTACAATGAGCAGTTCTTC

v_call: TRBV7-2
d_call: -
clone_size: -
j_call: TRBJ1-2
cdr3_aa: CASSVRQETNYGYTF
cdr3_nt: TGTGCCAGCAGCGTCCGACAGGAGACTAACTATGGCTACACCTTC

v_call: TRBV7-9
d_call: -
clone_size: -
j_call: TRBJ1-3
cdr3_aa: CASSFPDSGNTIYF
cdr3_nt: TGTGCCAGCAGCTTCCCAGACTCTGGAAACACCATATATTTT

v_call: TRBV7-9
d_call: TRBD1
clone_size: -
j_call: TRBJ2-6
cdr3_aa: CASSPPGQGFGANVLTF
cdr3_nt: TGTGCCAGCAGTCCTCCGGGACAGGGGTTTGGGGCCAACGTCCTGACTTTC

v_call: TRBV5-4
d_call: TRBD1
clone_size: once
j_call: TRBJ2-1
cdr3_aa: CASSGTANYNEQFF
cdr3_nt: TGTGCCAGCAGCGGGACAGCTAATTACAATGAGCAGTTCTTC

v_call: TRBV27
d_call: -
clone_size: few
j_call: TRBJ2-1
cdr3_aa: CASSFVGNEQFF
cdr3_nt: TGTGCCAGCAGTTTTGTCGGCAATGAGCAGTTCTTC

v_call: TRBV29-1
d_call: TRBD2
clone_size: once
j_call: TRBJ2-1
cdr3_aa: CSVAWTSGRRYNEQFF
cdr3_nt: TGCAGCGTTGCGTGGACTAGCGGGAGACGCTACAATGAGCAGTTCTTC

v_call: TRBV25-1
d_call: -
clone_size: -
j_call: TRBJ1-1
cdr3_aa: CASSENVQAGMNTEAFF
cdr3_nt: TGTGCCAGCAGTGAAAACGTACAGGCAGGTATGAACACTGAAGCTTTCTTT

v_call: TRBV4-3
d_call: TRBD2
clone_size: -
j_call: TRBJ2-1
cdr3_aa: CASSPHYRSLAGVRNEQFF
cdr3_nt: TGCGCCAGCAGCCCACACTACAGGAGTCTAGCGGGAGTTCGGAATGAGCAGTTCTTC